These 27 T cell receptor beta chains were all obtained from the same sample, sequenced in a study of blood T cells in healthy people across ages. Primers used in a second PCR of roughly 7 to 11 cycles were a sample-barcoded 5' primer and a J-beta primer mix. TCRdb independently ran MiXCR on the 5' RACE reads; one entry per CDR3 protein. Here the sample spans roughly 800,000 distinct CDR3 sequences, roughly 60% being singletons. The sequenced sample was blood. The receptors shown here come from a man aged 30 to 45 in good health.

This clonotype was detected a few times. The V gene is TRBV18, the J gene TRBJ1-1, with TRBD1 as a possible D gene (5 bases). V gave up 2 bases and J gave up 4 bases, with 8 bases separating them. Germline lookup yields CDR1 KGHSH and CDR2 LQKENI. This CDR3 region has 13 residues. The CDR3 DNA reads TGTGCCAGCTCACCAGGGACGGGCACTGAAGCTTTCTTT. It is translated as CASSPGTGTEAFF.

The CDR3 sequence is CASSELRLAAQTQYF. CDR3 DNA: TGTGCCAGCAGTGAACTTCGGCTAGCGGCGCAGACCCAGTACTTC. This chain uses TRBV6-1 with TRBJ2-5, with TRBD2 identical over 7 bases. J was trimmed by 6 bases and V by 2 bases; bases with no gene match: 9. The germline V gene has CDR1 MNHNS and CDR2 SASEGT. The length of the CDR3 is 15 residues.

The chain recombines TRBV6-5 with TRBJ1-2; D uncertain. The length of the CDR3 is 13 residues. Germline values: CDR1 MNHEY, CDR2 SVGAGI. The V and J ends lost 7 bases and 9 bases respectively, with 18 bases between them. The chain's CDR3 is CASIGGRSGRYTF. In DNA, the CDR3 is TGTGCCAGCATAGGAGGGAGATCGGGTCGCTACACCTTC.

This sequence joins TRBV28 and TRBJ2-7; D may be TRBD2 (5 bases). The CDR3 runs 15 residues. CDR1 is MDHEN, CDR2 SYDVKM, per germline. V lost 8 bases, J lost 4 bases, and 21 bases lay in between. The CDR3 DNA reads TGTGCCAGCCGGGGAATAATGGAGGTCGGATACGAGCAGTACTTC. Protein: CASRGIMEVGYEQYF.

This chain uses TRBV7-2 with TRBJ2-5; TRBD2 agrees at 9 bases. Germline lookup yields CDR1 SGHTA and CDR2 FQGNSA. CDR3 size: 15 residues. Trimming at V came to 7 bases and at J to 11 bases, leaving 17 bases not matched to a gene. This chain's CDR3 is CASNDPGLAPPEQYF. The CDR3 nucleotides read TGTGCCAGCAACGATCCGGGACTAGCTCCCCCTGAGCAGTACTTC.

The V call is TRBV30, the J call TRBJ2-4; D remains ambiguous. The J call may be incorrect, as the DNA end agrees better with TRBJ2-7. The CDR3 is 15 residues long. Germline CDR1 and CDR2: GTSNPN and SVGIG (reference sequence). CDR3 nucleotides: TGTGCCTGGAGCCTCGGCGCCGGACCCTTCTACGAGCAGTACTTC. It is translated as CAWSLGAGPFYEQYF.

This clonotype was seen a single time. The chain is built from TRBV7-9 and TRBJ2-7; 10 bases are shared with TRBD1. V lost 5 bases and J lost 3; bases outside the gene matches: 10. Per the germline V gene, CDR1 is SEHNR and CDR2 is FQNEAQ (reference sequence). The CDR3 runs 16 residues. CDR3 in DNA: TGTGCCAGCAGCGCGCCGGGACAGGGGACTCGCTACGAGCAGTACTTC. Its protein product is CASSAPGQGTRYEQYF.

The rearrangement links TRBV2 to TRBJ2-7, with a possible D match to TRBD2 (5 bases). The germline V gene encodes CDR1 SNHLY and CDR2 FYNNEI. This CDR3 spans 13 amino acids. V was pared by 6 bases and J by 2 bases, with 11 bases between. The CDR3 loop is CASSAGETYEQYF. The CDR3 bases are TGTGCCAGCAGCGCCGGGGAAACCTACGAGCAGTACTTC.

This clonotype has just a few counts. For the CDR3, the DNA is TGTGCCAGCAGTGACACAGGACGAGAGACCCAGTACTTC. Translating it yields CASSDTGRETQYF. The chain has TRBV6-2 or TRBV6-3 and TRBJ2-5; TRBD1 is a possible D gene (5 bases). With 5 bases removed from V and 4 bases from J, the gap between germline ends came to 11 bases. CDR3 size: 13 residues. Germline CDR1 is MNHEY and CDR2 is SVGEGT.

V is TRBV5-1 and J is TRBJ2-2; the match to TRBD1 covers 8 bases. Trimming took 9 bases from V and 0 from J; bases not matched to a gene: 10. This CDR3 has 16 residues. Looked up from germline, CDR1 is SGHRS and CDR2 is YFSETQ. CDR3 sequence: CANRGELTTNTGELFF. CDR3 nucleotides: TGCGCCAACAGGGGGGAACTGACGACGAACACCGGGGAGCTGTTTTTT.

The genes are TRBV5-1 and TRBJ2-3; a possible D gene is TRBD2 (5 bases). V was clipped by 4 bases and J by 0 bases, with 15 bases between them. Per the germline V gene, CDR1 is SGHRS and CDR2 is YFSETQ. The CDR3 extends over 16 amino acids. The CDR3 DNA sequence: TGCGCCAGCAGCCCCAGCGCGGACTCTAGCACAGATACGCAGTATTTT. Encoded protein: CASSPSADSSTDTQYF.

This clonotype has just a few counts. The V call is TRBV12-3 or TRBV12-4, the J call TRBJ1-1; D remains ambiguous. This CDR3 is 13 amino acids long. Between the trimmed V and J ends, which lost 5 bases and 10 bases, there was a span of 17 bases. CDR3 sequence: CASSPTLAGGAFF. For the CDR3, the DNA is TGTGCCAGCAGTCCTACCCTGGCGGGTGGAGCTTTCTTT.

This clonotype occurred a few times. The chain uses TRBV5-1 and TRBJ2-6; the match to TRBD1 covers 8 bases. The CDR3 runs 20 residues. Germline V lookup: CDR1 SGHRS, CDR2 YFSETQ. Losses at the gene ends were 3 bases for V and 0 bases for J; bases not matched to a gene: 14. The CDR3 loop reads CASSSPAPDRAISGANVLTF. The CDR3, as DNA: TGCGCCAGCAGCTCCCCCGCCCCGGACAGGGCGATCTCTGGGGCCAACGTCCTGACTTTC.

This clonotype was counted between two and nine times. This sequence joins TRBV20-1 and TRBJ1-4; D is unclear. The V gene's germline CDR1 is DFQATT and CDR2 SNEGSKA (reference sequence). V lost 4 bases and J 3 bases, leaving 12 bases between the germline ends. CDR3 length equals 14 residues. CDR3 coding DNA: TGCAGTGCTATCCTGGGTCCGGCTAATGAAAAACTGTTTTTT. Residues: CSAILGPANEKLFF.

The genes are TRBV6-6 and TRBJ1-2, with D unresolved. CDR3 size: 13 residues. Germline V gene lookup returns CDR1 MNHNY and CDR2 SVGAGI (reference sequence). Trimming took 3 bases from V and 1 from J, leaving 6 bases between them. Here the CDR3 reads CASSYAVNYGYTF. The CDR3 nucleotides are TGTGCCAGCAGTTATGCAGTTAACTATGGCTACACCTTC.

The chain recombines TRBV20-1 with TRBJ2-3, with TRBD2 identical over 14 bases. This CDR3 is built from 16 residues. V shed 5 bases, J shed 8 bases, and the junction held 12 bases outside the gene matches. In germline, CDR1 is DFQATT, CDR2 SNEGSKA (reference sequence). The CDR3 region is CSARPVGLAGGSTQYF. In nucleotides, the CDR3 is TGCAGTGCTCGACCTGTAGGACTAGCGGGGGGTAGTACGCAGTATTTT.

The rearrangement links TRBV30 to TRBJ2-7, with TRBD1 identical over 9 bases. In germline, CDR1 is GTSNPN, CDR2 SVGIG (reference sequence). V dropped 4 bases and J dropped 5; count of bases not matched to a gene: 9. CDR3 size: 14 residues. The CDR3 here is CAWTQDRGFHEQYF. The CDR3 DNA reads TGTGCCTGGACCCAAGACAGGGGGTTCCACGAGCAGTACTTC.

The chain joins TRBV5-4 to TRBJ2-1; TRBD1 aligns across 8 bases. Trimming at V came to 0 bases and at J to 3 bases, leaving 11 bases not matched to a gene. The CDR3 totals 18 residues. Germline V gene data show CDR1 as SGHNT and CDR2 as YYREEE (reference sequence). The CDR3 nucleotides read TGTGCCAGCAGCTTGGGAGGCGCAGGGGGCGATTTCTACAATGAGCAGTTCTTC. It specifies CASSLGGAGGDFYNEQFF. Full variable domain (outside the CDR3, taken from reference TRBV5-4 and TRBJ2-1): ETGVTQSPTHLIKTRGQQVTLRCSSQSGHNTVSWYQQALGQGPQFIFQYYREEENGRGNFPPRFSGLQFPNYSSELNVNALELDDSALYLCASSLGGAGGDFYNEQFFGPGTRLTVL.

This CDR3 is CASYSAKSRYNEQFF. The CDR3 DNA reads TGTGCCAGCTACAGCGCGAAGAGTCGGTACAATGAGCAGTTCTTC. This chain connects TRBV27 to TRBJ2-1; no clear D. V gave up 8 bases and J gave up 4 bases, with 18 bases separating them. The CDR3 has 15 amino acids. The germline V gene encodes CDR1 MNHEY and CDR2 SMNVEV (reference sequence).

A few counts support this clonotype. CDR3 in DNA: TGCGCCAGCAGCCAGCCCCTAGCGTCCCTCTCCTACAATGAGCAGTTCTTC. Residues: CASSQPLASLSYNEQFF. V gene TRBV4-3 combines with J gene TRBJ2-1; perhaps TRBD2 as D (6 bases). This CDR3 is 17 amino acids long. The V end lost 3 bases, the J end lost 0 bases, and 15 bases lay between the germline ends. Germline CDR1 and CDR2: LGHNA and YSLEER.

The chain couples TRBV4-2 to TRBJ2-7; 7 bases agree with TRBD2. Germline CDR1 is LGHNA and CDR2 is YNFKEQ. This CDR3 region has 14 residues. Trimming at V came to 5 bases and at J to 2 bases, leaving 6 bases not matched to a gene. The DNA of the CDR3 is TGTGCCAGCAGCTCCGTCGGGGGGACCTACGAGCAGTACTTC. This encodes CASSSVGGTYEQYF.

This clonotype turned up a few times. The chain links TRBV20-1 to TRBJ2-1, with 8 bases lining up with TRBD1. The J segment lost 6 bases and the V segment lost 5 bases, leaving 9 bases of the junction unmatched. The length of the CDR3 is 14 residues. The V gene's germline CDR1 is DFQATT and CDR2 SNEGSKA (reference sequence). CDR3 DNA: TGCAGTGCTTGGGACAGGCGGCGTCTCAATGAGCAGTTCTTC. Its protein product is CSAWDRRRLNEQFF.

The chain couples TRBV12-3 or TRBV12-4 to TRBJ2-7; TRBD2 matches at 12 bases. The J call may not be correct, given that the DNA end is closer to TRBJ2-5. The CDR3 sequence is 14 residues long. CDR3 coding DNA: TGTGCCAACAGACTAGCGGGGGCTGGAGAGACCCAGTACTTC. It is translated as CANRLAGAGETQYF.

The chain combines TRBV18 with TRBJ2-5; a possible D gene is TRBD2 (5 bases). Trimming pared 3 bases from V and 3 bases from J, leaving 11 bases between. Germline-derived CDR1 and CDR2 are KGHSH and LQKENI. This CDR3 comprises 14 residues. The CDR3 spells CASSPQAGEETQYF. The CDR3 DNA is TGTGCCAGCTCACCCCAAGCCGGGGAAGAGACCCAGTACTTC.

The gene calls are TRBV11-2 and TRBJ2-2; D remains unclear. CDR1 and CDR2 from the germline V gene are SGHAT and FQNNGV. Trimming left V 1 base short and J 5 bases short, with 14 bases between. The CDR3 consists of 16 residues. CDR3 bases: TGTGCCAGCAGCTTAGCCCCCCTGGTCGGGACCGGGGAGCTGTTTTTT. It is translated as CASSLAPLVGTGELFF.

Here the CDR3 reads CASNIQQEDEQFF. CDR3 DNA sequence: TGTGCCAGCAATATCCAACAAGAGGATGAGCAGTTCTTC. The V call is TRBV2, the J call TRBJ2-1, with no clear D. This CDR3 region has 13 residues. The V end was cut by 7 bases, the J end by 8 bases, with 15 bases between. Germline V gene data show CDR1 as SNHLY and CDR2 as FYNNEI.

V is TRBV4-3 and J is TRBJ1-6; D remains unclear. The CDR3 length is 14 residues. V was cut by 1 base and J by 7 bases, with 8 bases left in between. Germline V gene sequence: CDR1 LGHNA, CDR2 YSLEER. CDR3 sequence reads: CASSQVAGNSPLHF. The CDR3 coding sequence is TGCGCCAGCAGCCAAGTGGCGGGGAATTCACCCCTCCACTTT.